This entry lists 31 T cell receptor beta chains sequenced from one sample in a study of T cell repertoires in cytomegalovirus infection. MiXCR, applied by TCRdb to the reads, yields one record per CDR3 protein. The sample has approximately 240,000 distinct CDR3 sequences, 9% to 15% seen once. Sequencing was carried out using PBMCs. Source of these receptors: a human donor in good health (CMV status not recorded). Some clones in this sample may be carry-over from other donors' samples.

This clonotype showed up many times. The gene calls are TRBV7-6 and TRBJ2-7; 8 positions match TRBD1. Germline CDR1 SGHVS, CDR2 FNYEAQ. The CDR3 loop spans 15 amino acids. Unmatched junction bases numbered 11, after V lost 5 bases and J lost 5 bases. The CDR3, as DNA: TGTGCCAGCAGCCTTCGGGACAGGACCCTCGACGAGCAGTACTTC. Its translation: CASSLRDRTLDEQYF.

This clonotype was counted between two and nine times. This rearrangement joins TRBV4-3 to TRBJ1-5; D remains unclear. Germline V gene lookup returns CDR1 LGHNA and CDR2 YSLEER. The CDR3 is 13 amino acids. Trimming took 1 base from V and 7 from J, leaving 8 bases between them. This CDR3 reads CASSQGPRQPQHF. DNA for the CDR3: TGCGCCAGCAGCCAAGGCCCGCGCCAGCCCCAGCATTTT.

In its sample, this clonotype was seen many times. The V and J genes are TRBV7-2 and TRBJ2-3, with 8 bases identical to TRBD2. This CDR3 contains 14 residues. Trimming removed 1 base from V and 4 bases from J; junction bases left unmatched: 1. CDR1 SGHTA and CDR2 FQGNSA come from the germline V gene. CDR3 coding DNA: TGTGCCAGCAGCTTAGGACTAGCGTCAGATACGCAGTATTTT. The encoded protein is CASSLGLASDTQYF.

This clonotype has at least ten counts. The V call is TRBV6-5, the J call TRBJ2-5; 12 positions match TRBD1. This CDR3 is built from 16 residues. J gave up 4 bases and V 2 bases, and 5 bases lay outside the gene matches. The germline CDR1 and CDR2 sequences are MNHEY and SVGAGI. CDR3 DNA sequence: TGTGCCAGCAGTTACCGGGACAGGGGGCCGGCAGAGACCCAGTACTTC. Its translation is CASSYRDRGPAETQYF.

This clonotype has at least ten counts. The chain employs TRBV6-1 and TRBJ1-2, with 7 bases fitting TRBD1. This CDR3 region has 14 residues. V gave up 2 bases and J gave up 6 bases; unmatched junction bases: 6. CDR1 MNHNS and CDR2 SASEGT come from the germline V gene. The CDR3 DNA reads TGTGCCAGCAGTGAAAGGAGACAGGGCGATGGCTACACCTTC. Amino acid sequence: CASSERRQGDGYTF.

On this clonotype: A much larger clone differs from this one at a single base, so this may be a read error. The chain combines TRBV7-4 with TRBJ2-1; a possible D gene is TRBD1 (6 bases). The CDR3 sequence is 14 residues long. The germline gives CDR1 SGHVT, CDR2 SQSDAQ. CDR3 protein: CASRFPGAFNEQLF. CDR3 sequence (DNA): TGTGCCAGCAGGTTTCCAGGGGCCTTCAATGAGCAGTTGTTC.

The V and J genes are TRBV2 and TRBJ2-3; D perhaps matches TRBD2 (5 bases). V gave up 6 bases and J gave up 9 bases, with 13 bases separating them. The CDR3 consists of 12 residues. Germline CDR1 SNHLY, CDR2 FYNNEI. CDR3 in amino acids: CASSATEDTQYF. The CDR3, as DNA: TGTGCCAGCAGCGCGACGGAGGACACGCAGTATTTT.

This chain connects TRBV5-6 to TRBJ1-3; no clear D gene. From germline, CDR1 is SGHDT and CDR2 YYEEEE. CDR3 size: 14 residues. The V end lost 5 bases, the J end lost 1 base, and 10 bases lay between the germline ends. The CDR3 loop reads CASRAALSGNTIYF. The CDR3 bases are TGTGCCAGCAGGGCGGCTCTTTCTGGAAACACCATATATTTT.

The V call is TRBV27, the J call TRBJ2-3; TRBD1 agrees at 9 bases. Germline V CDR1 and CDR2: MNHEY, SMNVEV (reference sequence). The CDR3 runs 18 residues. Trimming took 3 bases from V and 3 from J; bases not matched to a gene: 13. DNA for the CDR3: TGTGCCAGCAGTTTGTATTTTCGAGGGGACAGGGTAACAGATACGCAGTATTTT. Its translation is CASSLYFRGDRVTDTQYF.

This clonotype was recorded at least ten times. The chain recombines TRBV2 with TRBJ2-1; TRBD2 matches 9 bases. V lost 7 bases to trimming and J lost 4 bases; unmatched junction nucleotides: 14. Germline V gene data show CDR1 as SNHLY and CDR2 as FYNNEI. The CDR3 sequence is 17 residues long. In nucleotides, the CDR3 is TGTGCCAGCAAAGGCCCGGACGGCGGGGGGGAATACAATGAGCAGTTCTTC. Translating gives CASKGPDGGGEYNEQFF.

This clonotype was seen at least ten times. J is TRBJ2-3 and V is TRBV7-2; D uncertain. The CDR3 has 13 residues. Deletions cut 2 bases from V and 6 bases from J, with 9 bases between. The germline V gene encodes CDR1 SGHTA and CDR2 FQGNSA. The CDR3 nucleotides are TGTGCCAGCAGCTTATCCGCGTTTGATACGCAGTATTTT. It translates to CASSLSAFDTQYF.

At least ten counts were recorded for this clonotype. The gene calls are TRBV6-2 or TRBV6-3 and TRBJ2-7, with D possibly matching TRBD1 (6 bases). The CDR3 has 15 residues. From germline, CDR1 is MNHEY and CDR2 SVGEGT. V lost 6 bases and J 0 bases, leaving 15 bases between the germline ends. The DNA for the CDR3 is TGTGCCAGCAGCGTCGAAGGGGGAAGCTCCTACGAGCAGTACTTC. It is translated as CASSVEGGSSYEQYF.

There are a few counts of this clonotype. The CDR3 DNA reads as TGTGCCAGCAGCTGGACAGAGAACACCGGGGAGCTGTTTTTT. Encoded protein: CASSWTENTGELFF. V usage is TRBV2 and J usage is TRBJ2-2, with D possibly TRBD1 on 6 matching bases. The CDR3 runs to 14 residues. Germline V gives CDR1 SNHLY, CDR2 FYNNEI. V lost 6 bases and J lost 1, with 9 bases in between.

The chain is built from TRBV18 and TRBJ1-2; TRBD1 is a possible D gene (6 bases). This CDR3 is 13 amino acids long. The V end was cut by 2 bases, the J end by 8 bases, with 12 bases between. Germline V gives CDR1 KGHSH, CDR2 LQKENI. The CDR3, as DNA: TGTGCCAGCTCACCATCAGGGGCAGCGGGCTACACCTTC. Its protein is CASSPSGAAGYTF. The full variable domain, completed using reference TRBV18 and TRBJ1-2, is NAGVMQNPRHLVRRRGQEARLRCSPMKGHSHVYWYRQLPEEGLKFMVYLQKENIIDESGMPKERFSAEFPKEGPSILRIQQVVRGDSAAYFCASSPSGAAGYTFGSGTRLTVV.

This clonotype has more than one count but fewer than ten. J is TRBJ2-7 and V is TRBV6-5; TRBD1 matches 8 bases. With 4 bases clipped from V and 0 bases from J, the junction kept 5 bases outside the gene matches. The germline CDR1 and CDR2 sequences are MNHEY and SVGAGI. The CDR3 has 15 residues. CDR3 in DNA: TGTGCCAGCAGTTCGGACAGGGTCGGCTCCTACGAGCAGTACTTC. Translation: CASSSDRVGSYEQYF.

This clonotype was seen ten or more times. This sequence joins TRBV11-2 and TRBJ1-2, with D perhaps matching TRBD1 (6 bases). Per germline, CDR1 SGHAT and CDR2 FQNNGV. Between the trimmed V and J ends, which lost 4 bases and 1 base, there was a span of 13 bases. CDR3 length: 15 amino acids. The CDR3 DNA follows: TGTGCCAGCAGCTGGGGGCAGGGGAGTAACTATGGCTACACCTTC. As protein: CASSWGQGSNYGYTF.

This clonotype came up many times. The chain combines TRBV6-1 with TRBJ2-3; D not resolved. With 6 bases removed from V and 0 bases from J, the gap between germline ends came to 7 bases. Germline V gene sequence: CDR1 MNHNS, CDR2 SASEGT. This CDR3 spans 13 amino acids. The CDR3 nucleotides are TGTGCCAGCAGGGCGGAAAGCACAGATACGCAGTATTTT. This gives the protein CASRAESTDTQYF.

Ten or more counts support this clonotype. CDR3 sequence (DNA): TGTGCCAGCAGCTTAACGGTGAACACCGGGGAGCTGTTTTTT. The encoded protein is CASSLTVNTGELFF. The chain has TRBV7-8 and TRBJ2-2; D unresolved. CDR1 and CDR2 from the germline V gene are SGHVS and FQNEAQ. The CDR3 runs 14 residues. V lost 2 bases, J lost 1 base, and 5 bases lay in between.

The sample holds many counts of this clonotype. This chain links TRBV7-2 with TRBJ1-1, with D hard to call. The CDR3 spans 12 residues. Germline CDR1 reads SGHTA; CDR2 reads FQGNSA. V lost 5 bases to trimming and J lost 5 bases, with 9 bases between them. The CDR3 sequence is CASSIIGTEAFF. In DNA form, the CDR3 reads TGTGCCAGCAGCATTATTGGAACTGAAGCTTTCTTT.

This clonotype showed up just a few times. The chain combines TRBV20-1 with TRBJ1-2; maybe TRBD1 (5 bases). Germline lookup yields CDR1 DFQATT and CDR2 SNEGSKA (reference sequence). The CDR3 covers 13 residues. V lost 7 bases to trimming and J lost 4 bases, with 16 bases between them. The CDR3 sequence: CSGGGGSSYGYTF. CDR3 DNA sequence: TGCAGTGGTGGGGGAGGGAGCTCCTATGGCTACACCTTC.

The rearrangement joins TRBV20-1 to TRBJ2-1; 9 nucleotides align to TRBD2. Per germline, CDR1 DFQATT and CDR2 SNEGSKA (reference sequence). Unmatched junction bases numbered 8, after V lost 3 bases and J lost 5 bases. The CDR3 runs 15 residues. CDR3 coding DNA: TGCAGTGCTAGTTCGAGCGGGAGGCCCAACAATGAGCAGTTCTTC. This codes for CSASSSGRPNNEQFF.

This clonotype was counted only a few times. The chain is built from TRBV30 and TRBJ2-7; 8 bases line up with TRBD2. The V segment lost 2 bases and the J segment 3 bases; nucleotides outside the gene matches: 6. This CDR3 comprises 14 residues. Looked up from germline, CDR1 is GTSNPN and CDR2 is SVGIG (reference sequence). CDR3 sequence (DNA): TGTGCCTGGAGTAATAGCGGGAATTTCTACGAGCAGTACTTC. It codes for CAWSNSGNFYEQYF.

Here the CDR3 reads CASSLEHSGYTF. CDR3 nucleotide sequence: TGCGCCAGCAGCTTGGAACACTCTGGCTACACCTTC. The genes are TRBV5-1 and TRBJ1-2, with D hard to call. The V end lost 0 bases, the J end lost 7 bases, and 7 bases lay between the germline ends. Looked up from germline, CDR1 is SGHRS and CDR2 is YFSETQ. The CDR3 loop spans 12 amino acids.

The DNA of the CDR3 is TGCAGTGCTAGAGAGGGGGGAGCGGGGGGCGGGACAGATACGCAGTATTTT. Translating it yields CSAREGGAGGGTDTQYF. The V gene is TRBV20-1, the J gene TRBJ2-3; 9 bases fit TRBD2. Germline V gives CDR1 DFQATT, CDR2 SNEGSKA (reference sequence). This CDR3 has 17 amino acids. After removal of 0 bases from V and 3 bases from J, the junction contained 10 bases not matched to a gene.

This clonotype was seen a handful of times. V usage is TRBV7-2 and J usage is TRBJ1-5; D gene uncertain. This CDR3 comprises 14 residues. Trimming removed 5 bases at V and 1 base at J, with 9 bases between. Germline V lookup: CDR1 SGHTA, CDR2 FQGNSA. CDR3 region: CASSGRVSNQPQHF. CDR3 DNA: TGTGCCAGCAGCGGGAGGGTGAGCAATCAGCCCCAGCATTTT.

Only a few counts were recorded for this clonotype. The rearrangement uses TRBV19 and TRBJ2-5; D may be TRBD1 (5 bases). Looked up from germline, CDR1 is LNHDA and CDR2 is SQIVND (reference sequence). This CDR3 spans 15 amino acids. Trimming pared 3 bases from V and 2 bases from J, leaving 13 bases between. CDR3 nucleotide sequence: TGTGCCAGTAGTATGCAGGGATTACAACAAGAGACCCAGTACTTC. Translated: CASSMQGLQQETQYF.

This clonotype was counted a few times. The genes are TRBV7-9 and TRBJ2-6, with 8 bases fitting TRBD1. Germline CDR1 is SEHNR and CDR2 is FQNEAQ (reference sequence). Unmatched junction bases numbered 6, after V lost 11 bases and J lost 0 bases. The CDR3 spans 15 residues. The CDR3 DNA sequence: TGTGCCGGGGGGCAGGGGGCCTCTGGGGCCAACGTCCTGACTTTC. Translated, it gives CAGGQGASGANVLTF.

Details on this clonotype: A read error is possible here, since a much larger clone lies one base away. No conserved phenylalanine or tryptophan is present at the end of the CDR3, so a read error is the likely explanation. The chain couples TRBV5-3 to TRBJ2-7; D gene unclear. TRBV5-3 is recorded as an ORF, its role being uncertain. V was shortened by 8 bases and J by 0 bases, with 18 bases between the two germline ends. CDR3 length: 15 residues. The CDR3 is CASSNEAASSYEQYS. CDR3 DNA sequence: TGTGCCAGCAGCAATGAGGCAGCGAGCTCCTACGAGCAGTACTCC.

This chain connects TRBV20-1 to TRBJ2-3, with D tentatively TRBD2 (7 bases). The CDR3 is made up of 15 amino acids. Germline V gene data show CDR1 as DFQATT and CDR2 as SNEGSKA (reference sequence). The V gene lost 6 bases and the J gene lost 2 bases, with 18 bases spanning the gap. The chain's CDR3 is CSAHQGGAITDTQYF. The CDR3 nucleotides are TGCAGTGCCCACCAAGGGGGGGCAATCACAGATACGCAGTATTTT.

This clonotype appeared many times. The chain joins TRBV7-2 to TRBJ2-1; perhaps TRBD2 as D (6 bases). Trimming stripped 1 base from V and 10 bases from J, with 17 bases between. This CDR3 has 15 amino acids. CDR1 SGHTA and CDR2 FQGNSA come from the germline V gene. DNA for the CDR3: TGTGCCAGCAGCTTAGACGGGGGTGCCGGTATGGAGCAGTTCTTC. Translated, it gives CASSLDGGAGMEQFF.

In its sample, this clonotype was seen a few times. The J gene is TRBJ1-2, the V gene TRBV4-1; D not resolved. This CDR3 has 14 amino acids. V dropped 1 base and J dropped 3 bases, with 9 bases sitting between them. Germline lookup yields CDR1 MGHRA and CDR2 YSYEKL. The CDR3 DNA reads TGCGCCAGCAGCCAAGCTCCTACTTACTATGGCTACACCTTC. This encodes CASSQAPTYYGYTF.